This TCR beta chain was retrieved from a study of blood T cell repertoires in COVID-19. Turning to the study itself: The United States, Italy and Spain were the sources of the acute and convalescent COVID-19 samples. The cDNA or gDNA used as material had been derived from T cells, B-cell-depleted T cells, or PBMCs.

TCRdb's table, derived via immunoSEQ multiplex PCR, lists solely in-frame clones and lacks some. The sample shows approximately 89,000 clones, around four fifths of them seen only once. The CDR3 runs 13 residues. V shed 6 bases and J 4 bases; nucleotides not matched to a gene: 5. CDR1 is ENHRY and CDR2 is SYGVKD in the germline V gene. The V gene is TRBV10-3, the J gene TRBJ2-7, with 8 bases identical to TRBD1. The receptor was isolated from a woman in her 70s with active or convalescent COVID-19. The sequencing input was peripheral blood. The CDR3 sequence is CAISQGARYEQYF. As DNA, the CDR3 is TGTGCCATCAGCCAGGGGGCTAGATACGAGCAGTACTTC.